This T cell receptor (beta chain) is from a study of identical twins (dated by TCRdb to between 2015 and 2016). With respect to the entire study: The study deep-sequenced TCR alpha and beta repertoires from monozygotic twins, unrelated adults of various ages and cord blood to test whether fetal clonotypes persist. Replicate twin experiments were performed at different times using different library preparation protocols to rule out contamination.

Every donor in the study was a healthy Caucasian. The investigation overall reported the following: Compared with coincidental sharing between unrelated individuals, an excess of low generation-probability sequences was observed among out-of-frame TCR alpha sequences shared between twins. Fewer insertions were carried by abundant cord blood beta clonotypes, a similar but weaker trend appeared in young adult naive repertoires, and no such trend appeared in memory repertoires. In beta out-of-frame sequences, excess twin sharing was weaker, because having fewer shared sequences lowered the signal-to-noise ratio. Because the same donors could not be followed over many years, the conclusions depended on cross-sectional statistical analysis. In monozygotic twins, out-of-frame TCR alpha sharing was systematically underestimated by recombination models, although the models agreed with sharing between unrelated individuals. Zero-insertion analyses could be partly confounded by invariant T cells such as MAIT and iNKT, though diverse VJ usage argued against such confounding for most clonotypes.

Library preparation employed 5' RACE. The sequencing machine was an Illumina HiSeq 2000. A universal primer binding site was introduced by template switching, and a unique molecular identifier was present in the final cDNA, enabling accurate counting of TCR cDNA molecules. First-strand cDNA for TCR alpha and beta chains was synthesized from specific primers in the conserved constant-segment region. To control for contamination, each cDNA library was double barcoded with a SMART-Mk sample barcode plus Illumina barcodes. TruSeq adapter sequences, together with Illumina sample barcodes, were added in two successive PCR steps. TCR alpha and beta cDNA libraries were sequenced on the Illumina HiSeq platform with custom primers. For the original study's pipeline: Raw reads were processed with MiGEC to extract unique molecular identifiers, and MiXCR was used to determine CDR3 positions. Recombination models were inferred per individual with the repgenHMM and IGoR tools using an EM algorithm. The analysis of shared clonotypes was done with the tcR package in R, with sharing normalized by the product of cloneset sizes. To study raw recombination free of thymic and clonal selection effects, out-of-frame nonproductive sequences were analyzed. The public reads were run again by TCRdb, first through fastp at Q25 and then through MiXCR, and only productive beta chains were kept. Merged by CDR3 protein, the rows form single entries marked with the most common genes and DNA. What appears here as the V and J calls and clone size reflects TCRdb's work, not the paper's. The sample table records some 1,700,000 distinct CDR3 sequences; more than 30% of these occur just once. The top ten hold under 0.35% of the sample.

This clonotype was counted a few times. Which antigen it targets is not known. Per-base qualities were not stored, and no clone one base away is much larger. The germline ends are 10 bases apart after V is trimmed by 3 bases and J by 8 bases. The CDR3 spans 13 residues, from the cysteine through the phenylalanine. CDR3 DNA is the only sequence kept; it has 39 bases, read in frame from the first base. The material sequenced was cord blood. The sequence was obtained from a newborn girl in good health. This chain joins TRBV12-3 or TRBV12-4 to TRBJ1-4; perhaps TRBD1 is the D gene, with 5 bases matching. The CDR3 protein sequence reads: CASSFFRDEKLFF. The nucleotide sequence is given as TGTGCCAGCAGTTTTTTCAGGGACGAAAAACTGTTTTTT.